Shown below are 15 T cell receptor beta chains from a single sample sequenced in a study of cytomegalovirus exposure and HLA in healthy donors. Sequencing used immunoSEQ multiplex PCR; TCRdb keeps in-frame clones, though not all of them. In the table there are about 64,000 clones, approximately 95% of which are singletons. Material for sequencing was PBMCs. The source is a woman younger than 35 in good health and CMV-seropositive.

This clone has just one count. DNA for the CDR3: TGTGCCAGCAGCTCAAGACAGGGGGATCAGCCCCAGCATTTT. Its protein product is CASSSRQGDQPQHF. The J gene is TRBJ1-5, the V gene TRBV7-8; TRBD1 matches at 9 bases. V lost 4 bases, J lost 5 bases, and 3 bases stayed unmatched. CDR1 is SGHVS and CDR2 is FQNEAQ in the germline V gene. The CDR3 extends over 14 amino acids.

J is TRBJ2-3 and V is TRBV6-4; D is possibly TRBD2 (5 bases). CDR1 MRHNA and CDR2 SNTAGT come from the germline V gene. V shed 3 bases and J shed 0 bases, with 10 bases lying between them. This CDR3 region has 15 residues. For the CDR3, the DNA is TGTGCCAGCAGTGAAACGGGGAGTAGCACAGATACGCAGTATTTT. It specifies CASSETGSSTDTQYF.

The rearrangement joins TRBV7-7 to TRBJ2-2, with TRBD2 matching over 15 bases. Trimming removed 5 bases from V and 6 bases from J; junction bases left unmatched: 10. The CDR3 is made up of 18 amino acids. Germline CDR1 SSHAT, CDR2 FNYEAQ (reference sequence). CDR3 sequence: CASSPGGLAGGGSGELFF. The CDR3 coding sequence is TGTGCCAGCAGCCCGGGAGGACTAGCGGGAGGGGGATCCGGGGAGCTGTTTTTT.

The J gene is TRBJ2-5, the V gene TRBV19, with a weak D call TRBD2 (6 bases). V gave up 5 bases and J gave up 5 bases, with 24 bases separating them. In germline, CDR1 is LNHDA, CDR2 SQIVND (reference sequence). This CDR3 region has 17 residues. The DNA of the CDR3 is TGTGCCAGTAGTGGGCTGTATGGGGGGATTAGGCAGGAGACCCAGTACTTC. It codes for CASSGLYGGIRQETQYF.

This clone was recorded once. The chain couples TRBV18 to TRBJ2-7; D unresolved. The CDR3 runs 12 residues. V was trimmed by 2 bases and J by 6 bases, leaving 8 bases between them. Germline V gene lookup returns CDR1 KGHSH and CDR2 LQKENI. The CDR3 nucleotides are TGTGCCAGCTCACCAGGAGTCCTCGAGCAGTACTTC. Translating it yields CASSPGVLEQYF.

The rearrangement links TRBV6-5 to TRBJ1-3; D call uncertain. Germline values: CDR1 MNHEY, CDR2 SVGAGI. This CDR3 region has 13 residues. V lost 6 bases and J 5 bases, leaving 11 bases between the germline ends. The CDR3 bases are TGTGCCAGCAGGAGGGCAGGTAGAAACACCATATATTTT. It codes for CASRRAGRNTIYF.

The chain uses TRBV9 and TRBJ2-3, with D perhaps TRBD2 (5 bases). Trimming removed 0 bases from V and 2 bases from J, with 19 bases in between. This CDR3 is built from 18 residues. Germline-derived CDR1 and CDR2 are SGDLS and YYNGEE. CDR3 coding DNA: TGTGCCAGCAGCGTAGCCCGTGGGGTAGCGAGACTCACAGATACGCAGTATTTT. Its protein is CASSVARGVARLTDTQYF. Using reference TRBV9 and TRBJ2-3 for the parts outside the CDR3, the full variable domain is DSGVTQTPKHLITATGQRVTLRCSPRSGDLSVYWYQQSLDQGLQFLIQYYNGEERAKGNILERFSAQQFPDLHSELNLSSLELGDSALYFCASSVARGVARLTDTQYFGPGTRLTVL.

The chain joins TRBV9 to TRBJ2-3, with 13 bases lining up with TRBD2. The CDR3 sequence is 18 residues long. Losses at the gene ends were 0 bases for V and 2 bases for J; bases not matched to a gene: 6. Germline V lookup: CDR1 SGDLS, CDR2 YYNGEE. CDR3 sequence (DNA): TGTGCCAGCAGCGTAGGCGGGACTAGCGGGACCTTCACAGATACGCAGTATTTT. Protein: CASSVGGTSGTFTDTQYF.

The J gene is TRBJ2-7, the V gene TRBV11-2, with 7 bases matching TRBD1. Germline V gives CDR1 SGHAT, CDR2 FQNNGV. Unmatched junction bases numbered 1, after V lost 0 bases and J lost 2 bases. This CDR3 spans 14 amino acids. DNA of the CDR3: TGTGCCAGCAGCTTAGAGGGACAGACCTACGAGCAGTACTTC. Translating gives CASSLEGQTYEQYF.

This clone was found once. This chain joins TRBV9 and TRBJ2-1; D may be TRBD2 (6 bases). The CDR3 runs to 12 residues. V lost 5 bases and J lost 7, with 10 bases in between. Germline values: CDR1 SGDLS, CDR2 YYNGEE. The CDR3 coding sequence is TGTGCCAGCAGGTCGGGGAGGAATGAGCAGTTCTTC. This gives the protein CASRSGRNEQFF.

This clone was counted a single time. This sequence joins TRBV5-1 and TRBJ2-1; the match to TRBD2 covers 9 bases. The germline V gene has CDR1 SGHRS and CDR2 YFSETQ. V trimming: 5 bases; J trimming: 7 bases; junction bases outside the gene matches: 7. The CDR3 is 14 amino acids. Here the CDR3 DNA reads TGCGCCAGCAGGAATAGCGGGAGTTCTAATGAGCAGTTCTTC. Protein: CASRNSGSSNEQFF. The complete variable domain, with remaining parts taken from reference TRBV5-1 and TRBJ2-1, reads KAGVTQTPRYLIKTRGQQVTLSCSPISGHRSVSWYQQTPGQGLQFLFEYFSETQRNKGNFPGRFSGRQFSNSRSEMNVSTLELGDSALYLCASRNSGSSNEQFFGPGTRLTVL.

The sample holds a few counts of this clone. V is TRBV13 and J is TRBJ2-3, with 12 bases identical to TRBD2. J was trimmed by 0 bases and V by 4 bases; bases with no gene match: 5. Germline CDR1 PRHDT, CDR2 FYEKMQ (reference sequence). The CDR3 spans 17 residues. In DNA, the CDR3 is TGTGCCAGCAGCTCCAGGACTAGCGGGGCTAGCACAGATACGCAGTATTTT. Its protein product is CASSSRTSGASTDTQYF.

The rearrangement uses TRBV13 and TRBJ1-2; a possible D gene is TRBD1 (5 bases). CDR3 length: 15 residues. The germline CDR1 and CDR2 sequences are PRHDT and FYEKMQ (reference sequence). V dropped 2 bases and J dropped 1 base, with 11 bases sitting between them. CDR3 nucleotides: TGTGCCAGCAGCTTAAGGCAGGGCAGTAACTATGGCTACACCTTC. Amino acids: CASSLRQGSNYGYTF.

V usage is TRBV19 and J usage is TRBJ1-4; tentative D call: TRBD1 (6 bases). Germline-derived CDR1 and CDR2 are LNHDA and SQIVND (reference sequence). Between the trimmed V and J ends, which lost 6 bases and 4 bases, there was a span of 12 bases. This CDR3 comprises 14 residues. The CDR3 sequence is CASSIDRINEKLFF. DNA of the CDR3: TGTGCCAGTAGCATCGACAGGATTAATGAAAAACTGTTTTTT.

This clone is a singleton in its sample. The V and J genes are TRBV6-1 and TRBJ1-4; TRBD1 aligns across 7 bases. V trimming: 4 bases; J trimming: 0 bases; junction bases outside the gene matches: 8. CDR1 is MNHNS, CDR2 SASEGT, per germline. The CDR3 sequence is 17 residues long. The CDR3 spells CASSGLGQGATNEKLFF. Written as DNA, the CDR3 is TGTGCCAGCAGTGGTCTGGGGCAGGGGGCAACTAATGAAAAACTGTTTTTT.